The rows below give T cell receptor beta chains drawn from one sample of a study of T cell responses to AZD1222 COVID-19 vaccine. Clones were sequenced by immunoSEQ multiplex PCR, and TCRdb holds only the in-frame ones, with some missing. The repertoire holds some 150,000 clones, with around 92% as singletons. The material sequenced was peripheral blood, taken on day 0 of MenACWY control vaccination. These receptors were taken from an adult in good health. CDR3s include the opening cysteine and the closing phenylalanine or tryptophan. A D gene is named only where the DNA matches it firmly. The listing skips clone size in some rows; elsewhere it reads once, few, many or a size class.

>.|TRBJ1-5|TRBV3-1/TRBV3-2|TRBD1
CASSRRQGNQPQHF
TGTGCCAGCAGCCGCAGACAGGGAAATCAGCCCCAGCATTTT
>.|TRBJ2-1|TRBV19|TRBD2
CASSNLGGGLADTLDEQFF
TGTGCCAGTAGTAACCTCGGAGGGGGACTAGCGGACACTTTGGATGAGCAGTTCTTC
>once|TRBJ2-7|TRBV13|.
CASSPAPTGGGLSYEQYF
TGTGCCAGCAGCCCAGCCCCAACCGGTGGCGGGCTATCCTACGAGCAGTACTTC
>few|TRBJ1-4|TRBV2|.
CASSSREPLGEKLFF
TGTGCCAGCAGTAGCCGGGAACCCTTGGGGGAAAAACTGTTTTTT
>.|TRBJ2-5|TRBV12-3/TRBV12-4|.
CASSLSGVETQYF
TGTGCCAGCAGTTTGTCCGGGGTAGAGACCCAGTACTTC
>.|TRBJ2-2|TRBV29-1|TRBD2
CSVDLGGFGTGELFF
TGCAGCGTTGATTTGGGGGGGTTTGGCACCGGGGAGCTGTTTTTT
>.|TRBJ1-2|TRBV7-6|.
CASSLGNGYTF
TGTGCCAGCAGCTTAGGGAATGGCTACACCTTC
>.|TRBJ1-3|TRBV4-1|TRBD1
CASSQGRQGFSGNTIYF
TGCGCCAGCAGCCAGGGGCGACAGGGATTTTCTGGAAACACCATATATTTT
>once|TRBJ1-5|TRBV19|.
CASSIDQGPSNQPQHF
TGTGCCAGTAGTATAGATCAAGGGCCCAGCAATCAGCCCCAGCATTTT
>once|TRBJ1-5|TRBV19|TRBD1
CASRKQGNQPQHF
TGTGCCAGTAGAAAACAGGGGAATCAGCCCCAGCATTTT
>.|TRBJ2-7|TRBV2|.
CASSRGARGQIPLQQYF
TGTGCCAGCAGTCGCGGGGCTCGGGGACAGATACCCCTACAGCAGTACTTC
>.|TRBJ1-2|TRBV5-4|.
CASSLNTEPYGYTF
TGTGCCAGCAGCTTAAATACAGAGCCCTATGGCTACACCTTC
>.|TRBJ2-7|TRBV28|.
CASSFQVAYEQYF
TGTGCCAGCAGTTTTCAGGTAGCCTACGAGCAGTACTTC
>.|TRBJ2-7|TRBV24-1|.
CATSDPGRSTQYF
TGTGCCACCAGTGATCCGGGGCGATCAACGCAGTACTTC
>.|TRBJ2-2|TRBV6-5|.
CASSKQGQAAGELFF
TGTGCCAGCAGTAAGCAAGGTCAGGCGGCCGGGGAGCTGTTTTTT
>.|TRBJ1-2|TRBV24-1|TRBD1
CATSDPAQGIDYTF
TGTGCCACCAGTGACCCGGCACAGGGGATAGACTACACCTTC
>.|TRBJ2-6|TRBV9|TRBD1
CASSVVGQGASGANVLTF
TGTGCCAGCAGCGTCGTGGGACAGGGTGCGTCTGGGGCCAACGTCCTGACTTTC
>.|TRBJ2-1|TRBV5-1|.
CASSFRDGGDEQFF
TGCGCCAGCAGCTTCCGGGACGGAGGCGATGAGCAGTTCTTC